The TCR beta chain described here comes from a study of long-term antiretroviral therapy in people with HIV. As for the study in general: The oldest specimens predate the 2015 immediate-ART recommendation by about a decade. Findings and limits, study-wide: Even long-term ART left TRB diversity below transplant donor controls, despite gains.

As to this clone: Its specificity is not known.

Researchers report immunoSEQ v3.0 was run at survey level. Per-sample sequencing targets were 40,000-50,000 T-cell genomes. TCRdb's table, derived via immunoSEQ multiplex PCR, lists solely in-frame clones and lacks some. Of approximately 22,000 clones in the sample, around 80% are singletons; the top ten hold 19%. This CDR3 has 13 amino acids. The germline gives CDR1 SGDLS, CDR2 YYNGEE. Trimming took 4 bases from V and 5 from J, leaving 10 bases between them. HIV-positive participants all received treatment in the United States. This receptor was obtained from a man younger than 35 with HIV. The sequenced sample was unsorted PBMCs, obtained 0.1 years before starting antiretroviral therapy. This sequence joins TRBV9 and TRBJ2-1; D could derive from TRBD1 or TRBD2 (5 bases each). CDR3: CASSIRDHNEQFF. CDR3 nucleotides: TGTGCCAGCAGCATTCGGGACCACAATGAGCAGTTCTTC.